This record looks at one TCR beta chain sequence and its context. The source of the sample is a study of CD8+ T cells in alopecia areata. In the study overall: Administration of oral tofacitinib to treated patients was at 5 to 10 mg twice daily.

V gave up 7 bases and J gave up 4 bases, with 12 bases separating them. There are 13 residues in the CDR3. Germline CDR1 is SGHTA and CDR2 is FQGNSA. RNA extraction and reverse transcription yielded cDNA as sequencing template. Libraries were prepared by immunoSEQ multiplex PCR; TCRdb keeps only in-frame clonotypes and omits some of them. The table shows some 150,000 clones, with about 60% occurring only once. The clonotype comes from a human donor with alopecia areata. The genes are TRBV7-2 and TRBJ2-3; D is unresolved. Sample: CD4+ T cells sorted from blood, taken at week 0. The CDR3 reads CASTRASPDTQYF. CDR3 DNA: TGTGCCAGCACGCGAGCAAGTCCAGATACGCAGTATTTT.